This is a list of T cell receptor beta chains from one sample in a study of CD8+ T cells in alopecia areata. Sequenced by immunoSEQ multiplex PCR; TCRdb stores in-frame clones only, minus some. Here the sample spans around 190,000 clones, more than 50% being singletons. Input material: CD8+ T cells sorted from blood. The receptors were sampled from a human donor in good health. CDR3s include the opening cysteine and the closing phenylalanine or tryptophan. A D gene is named only where the DNA matches it firmly. Size is stated for part of the rows, as once, few or many counts, or as a class when the clone is expanded.

v_gene: TRBV5-6
len: 14
j_gene: TRBJ1-5
d_gene: NA
abundance: NA
CDR3aa: CASSLGPENQPQHF
CDR3nt: TGTGCCAGCAGCCTCGGACCGGAGAATCAGCCCCAGCATTTT

v_gene: TRBV7-9
len: 15
j_gene: TRBJ1-1
d_gene: TRBD1
abundance: NA
CDR3aa: CASSFGQGAITEAFF
CDR3nt: TGTGCCAGCAGCTTCGGACAGGGGGCGATCACTGAAGCTTTCTTT

v_gene: TRBV7-2
len: 15
j_gene: TRBJ2-5
d_gene: TRBD2
abundance: NA
CDR3aa: CASSFSGGAGETQYF
CDR3nt: TGTGCCAGCAGCTTTAGCGGGGGGGCAGGGGAGACCCAGTACTTC

v_gene: TRBV4-1
len: 15
j_gene: TRBJ2-5
d_gene: TRBD2
abundance: NA
CDR3aa: CASSQETSGGETQYF
CDR3nt: TGCGCCAGCAGCCAAGAGACTAGCGGGGGAGAGACCCAGTACTTC

v_gene: TRBV4-2
len: 14
j_gene: TRBJ2-2
d_gene: TRBD1
abundance: NA
CDR3aa: CASSPGQDTGELFF
CDR3nt: TGTGCCAGCAGCCCGGGACAGGACACCGGGGAGCTGTTTTTT

v_gene: TRBV11-2
len: 14
j_gene: TRBJ2-3
d_gene: NA
abundance: NA
CDR3aa: CASSRHGSTDTQYF
CDR3nt: TGTGCCAGCAGTCGTCACGGTAGCACAGATACGCAGTATTTT

v_gene: TRBV27
len: 15
j_gene: TRBJ2-1
d_gene: NA
abundance: NA
CDR3aa: CASSPPGESYNEQFF
CDR3nt: TGTGCCAGCAGTCCCCCGGGGGAGTCCTACAATGAGCAGTTCTTC

v_gene: TRBV2
len: 16
j_gene: TRBJ1-1
d_gene: NA
abundance: NA
CDR3aa: CASSEEVEKGATEAFF
CDR3nt: TGTGCCAGCAGTGAGGAGGTCGAAAAAGGGGCCACTGAAGCTTTCTTT

v_gene: TRBV30
len: 15
j_gene: TRBJ2-7
d_gene: TRBD1
abundance: NA
CDR3aa: CAGLGTGATSYEQYF
CDR3nt: TGTGCCGGCTTGGGGACAGGGGCGACCTCCTACGAGCAGTACTTC

v_gene: TRBV29-1
len: 15
j_gene: TRBJ1-1
d_gene: NA
abundance: NA
CDR3aa: CSVEGGAPMNTEAFF
CDR3nt: TGCAGCGTTGAAGGAGGGGCCCCTATGAACACTGAAGCTTTCTTT

v_gene: TRBV27
len: 15
j_gene: TRBJ2-1
d_gene: TRBD2
abundance: NA
CDR3aa: CASRLSGGVYNEQFF
CDR3nt: TGTGCCAGCAGGCTTAGCGGGGGGGTCTACAATGAGCAGTTCTTC

v_gene: TRBV4-1
len: 13
j_gene: TRBJ1-4
d_gene: TRBD1
abundance: NA
CDR3aa: CASSPGQGGKLFF
CDR3nt: TGCGCCAGCAGCCCCGGACAGGGTGGAAAACTGTTTTTT

v_gene: TRBV29-1
len: 12
j_gene: TRBJ1-2
d_gene: TRBD1
abundance: NA
CDR3aa: CSALGAGGGYTF
CDR3nt: TGCAGCGCCCTGGGGGCAGGGGGAGGCTACACCTTC

v_gene: TRBV4-1
len: 13
j_gene: TRBJ2-1
d_gene: NA
abundance: NA
CDR3aa: CASRAGVGNEQFF
CDR3nt: TGCGCCAGCAGGGCGGGCGTTGGGAATGAGCAGTTCTTC

v_gene: TRBV27
len: 13
j_gene: TRBJ1-5
d_gene: NA
abundance: NA
CDR3aa: CASSLGLNQPQHF
CDR3nt: TGTGCCAGCAGTTTGGGCCTCAATCAGCCCCAGCATTTT

v_gene: TRBV27
len: 14
j_gene: TRBJ1-5
d_gene: TRBD1
abundance: NA
CDR3aa: CASSLGQGLGPQHF
CDR3nt: TGTGCCAGCAGTCTAGGACAGGGGCTTGGGCCCCAGCATTTT

v_gene: TRBV6-1
len: 13
j_gene: TRBJ1-2
d_gene: TRBD1
abundance: NA
CDR3aa: CAGQDRDNYGYTF
CDR3nt: TGTGCCGGCCAAGACAGGGACAACTATGGCTACACCTTC

v_gene: TRBV27
len: 13
j_gene: TRBJ1-1
d_gene: NA
abundance: once
CDR3aa: CASSFTVNTEAFF
CDR3nt: TGTGCCAGCAGTTTTACGGTGAACACTGAAGCTTTCTTT

v_gene: TRBV5-6
len: 14
j_gene: TRBJ2-7
d_gene: NA
abundance: NA
CDR3aa: CASSWIADSDEQYF
CDR3nt: TGTGCCAGCAGCTGGATAGCGGACAGTGACGAGCAGTACTTC

v_gene: TRBV25-1
len: 14
j_gene: TRBJ2-5
d_gene: NA
abundance: NA
CDR3aa: CASSESGRQETQYF
CDR3nt: TGTGCCAGCAGTGAATCTGGAAGGCAAGAGACCCAGTACTTC

v_gene: TRBV7-9
len: 15
j_gene: TRBJ2-7
d_gene: TRBD1
abundance: few
CDR3aa: CASSHTDRSSYEQYF
CDR3nt: TGTGCCAGCAGCCACACGGACAGGAGCTCCTACGAGCAGTACTTC

v_gene: TRBV29-1
len: 12
j_gene: TRBJ2-1
d_gene: NA
abundance: NA
CDR3aa: CSGLPQSGEQFF
CDR3nt: TGCAGCGGTCTCCCACAGAGCGGAGAGCAGTTCTTC

v_gene: TRBV15
len: 13
j_gene: TRBJ1-2
d_gene: NA
abundance: NA
CDR3aa: CATSRDGNYGYTF
CDR3nt: TGTGCCACCAGCAGAGATGGGAACTATGGCTACACCTTC

v_gene: TRBV4-1
len: 17
j_gene: TRBJ2-6
d_gene: NA
abundance: NA
CDR3aa: CASSQEAGSFGANVLTF
CDR3nt: TGCGCCAGCAGCCAAGAAGCAGGTTCTTTCGGGGCCAACGTCCTGACTTTC

v_gene: TRBV10-2
len: 13
j_gene: TRBJ1-2
d_gene: NA
abundance: NA
CDR3aa: CASSDARDDGYTF
CDR3nt: TGCGCCAGCAGCGACGCCAGGGATGATGGCTACACCTTC

v_gene: TRBV18
len: 13
j_gene: TRBJ2-7
d_gene: TRBD1
abundance: NA
CDR3aa: CASSPTGGYEQYF
CDR3nt: TGTGCCAGCTCTCCGACAGGGGGCTACGAGCAGTACTTC

v_gene: TRBV5-8
len: 13
j_gene: TRBJ1-5
d_gene: NA
abundance: NA
CDR3aa: CASSLGFNQPQHF
CDR3nt: TGTGCCAGCAGCTTGGGGTTCAATCAGCCCCAGCATTTT

v_gene: TRBV5-1
len: 15
j_gene: TRBJ1-5
d_gene: TRBD1
abundance: NA
CDR3aa: CASSLGTGPNQPQHF
CDR3nt: TGCGCCAGCAGCTTGGGGACAGGGCCTAATCAGCCCCAGCATTTT

v_gene: TRBV5-6
len: 13
j_gene: TRBJ2-1
d_gene: NA
abundance: once
CDR3aa: CASSPDKNGEQFF
CDR3nt: TGTGCCAGCAGCCCGGACAAAAACGGTGAGCAGTTCTTC

v_gene: TRBV7-8
len: 16
j_gene: TRBJ2-1
d_gene: NA
abundance: NA
CDR3aa: CASSSPASTRNNEQFF
CDR3nt: TGTGCCAGCAGCTCCCCAGCTTCAACAAGGAACAATGAGCAGTTCTTC

v_gene: TRBV19
len: 15
j_gene: TRBJ1-1
d_gene: NA
abundance: few
CDR3aa: CASIIGTKAVTEAFF
CDR3nt: TGTGCCAGCATCATTGGGACAAAGGCGGTCACTGAAGCTTTCTTT

v_gene: TRBV20-1
len: 11
j_gene: TRBJ1-2
d_gene: NA
abundance: once
CDR3aa: CSAREGSGYTF
CDR3nt: TGCAGTGCTAGGGAGGGTTCGGGCTACACCTTC

v_gene: TRBV14
len: 19
j_gene: TRBJ2-6
d_gene: NA
abundance: NA
CDR3aa: CASSQDLSFSSSGANVLTF
CDR3nt: TGTGCCAGCAGCCAAGATTTGAGTTTTAGTAGCTCTGGGGCCAACGTCCTGACTTTC

v_gene: TRBV7-6
len: 13
j_gene: TRBJ2-4
d_gene: NA
abundance: NA
CDR3aa: CASSLEVGDIQYF
CDR3nt: TGTGCCAGCAGCTTAGAAGTTGGGGACATTCAGTACTTC

v_gene: TRBV30
len: 15
j_gene: TRBJ2-7
d_gene: TRBD1
abundance: NA
CDR3aa: CAWGEGDRPWYEQYF
CDR3nt: TGTGCCTGGGGTGAGGGGGACAGGCCGTGGTACGAGCAGTACTTC

v_gene: TRBV7-8
len: 14
j_gene: TRBJ1-1
d_gene: NA
abundance: NA
CDR3aa: CASLLAGLGTEAFF
CDR3nt: TGTGCCAGCCTGTTGGCGGGGCTGGGGACTGAAGCTTTCTTT

v_gene: TRBV7-2
len: 17
j_gene: TRBJ2-3
d_gene: TRBD2
abundance: many
CDR3aa: CASSPSGTSGLRDTQYF
CDR3nt: TGTGCCAGCAGCCCATCAGGGACTAGCGGGCTCCGCGATACGCAGTATTTT

v_gene: TRBV29-1
len: 12
j_gene: TRBJ1-2
d_gene: NA
abundance: NA
CDR3aa: CSVVHGDYGYTF
CDR3nt: TGCAGCGTTGTGCACGGAGACTATGGCTACACCTTC

v_gene: TRBV5-4
len: 14
j_gene: TRBJ1-2
d_gene: NA
abundance: NA
CDR3aa: CASSPGTDSYGYTF
CDR3nt: TGTGCCAGCAGCCCCGGGACTGACAGCTATGGCTACACCTTC

v_gene: TRBV11-2
len: 14
j_gene: TRBJ2-7
d_gene: NA
abundance: NA
CDR3aa: CASSPLGTLYEQYF
CDR3nt: TGTGCCAGCAGCCCGCTGGGAACCCTCTACGAGCAGTACTTC

v_gene: TRBV6-5
len: 13
j_gene: TRBJ2-1
d_gene: NA
abundance: NA
CDR3aa: CASSYYTGTEQFF
CDR3nt: TGTGCCAGCAGTTACTACACCGGGACAGAGCAGTTCTTC

v_gene: TRBV9
len: 15
j_gene: TRBJ2-3
d_gene: NA
abundance: NA
CDR3aa: CASSAGTSSTDTQYF
CDR3nt: TGTGCCAGCAGCGCCGGGACTTCTAGCACAGATACGCAGTATTTT

v_gene: TRBV5-6
len: 14
j_gene: TRBJ1-2
d_gene: TRBD1
abundance: NA
CDR3aa: CASSPGTGSHGYTF
CDR3nt: TGTGCCAGCAGCCCTGGGACAGGGAGTCATGGCTACACCTTC

v_gene: TRBV9
len: 16
j_gene: TRBJ2-3
d_gene: TRBD2
abundance: NA
CDR3aa: CASSARGTSIPDTQYF
CDR3nt: TGTGCCAGCAGCGCCCGTGGGACTAGCATTCCAGATACGCAGTATTTT

v_gene: TRBV23-1
len: 16
j_gene: TRBJ1-5
d_gene: NA
abundance: few
CDR3aa: CASSHEGRLVRQPQHF
CDR3nt: TGCGCCAGCAGTCATGAGGGGCGCTTGGTTCGCCAGCCCCAGCATTTT

v_gene: TRBV29-1
len: 13
j_gene: TRBJ1-1
d_gene: NA
abundance: once
CDR3aa: CSTEGGTWTEAFF
CDR3nt: TGCAGCACTGAGGGGGGCACATGGACTGAAGCTTTCTTT